The entry below gives a single T cell receptor beta chain sequence along with its context. Its antigen is still unknown. V shed 6 bases and J shed 0 bases, with 12 bases lying between them. The CDR3 consists of 14 residues. MiXCR, run by TCRdb on the RT-PCR reads, gives a single entry per CDR3 protein. The sample yields 700,000 to 900,000 distinct CDR3 sequences, 21% seen once. These data come from a study of response to subunit inactivated influenza vaccine. Overall study findings and caveats: There was a suggestion from the authors that each seasonal influenza vaccination recruits few new T cells.

This TCR came from a man aged 50-59 years who received an inactivated influenza vaccine. Sequencing was performed on PBMCs from blood, taken 5 days after vaccination. This chain uses TRBV12-3 or TRBV12-4 with TRBJ2-7; a weak D match, TRBD1 (6 bases). CDR3 sequence reads: CASRSTGTSYEQYF. In DNA form, the CDR3 reads TGTGCCAGCAGATCCACAGGGACCTCCTACGAGCAGTACTTC.